Below, 21 T cell receptor beta chains from the same sample are listed, as sequenced in a study of T cell responses to AZD1222 COVID-19 vaccine. Sequencing was performed with immunoSEQ multiplex PCR; in TCRdb, only in-frame clones are kept and a portion is missing. The data show roughly 80,000 clones, roughly 90% seen once. The specimen was peripheral blood, collected on day 0 of MenACWY control vaccination. The receptors stem from an adult in good health.

J is TRBJ1-5 and V is TRBV2, with no clear D. V dropped 6 bases and J dropped 6 bases, with 12 bases sitting between them. Germline V gene sequence: CDR1 SNHLY, CDR2 FYNNEI. The CDR3 runs to 13 residues. The CDR3 DNA reads TGTGCCAGCAGGGGAGGGCCCCCTCAGCCCCAGCATTTT. Encoded protein: CASRGGPPQPQHF.

A single count supports this clone. The chain couples TRBV12-3 or TRBV12-4 to TRBJ1-6, with D possibly TRBD1 on 5 matching bases. The CDR3 is 13 amino acids. V gave up 6 bases and J gave up 8 bases, with 11 bases separating them. The chain's CDR3 is CASSLGRDSPLHF. The CDR3 coding sequence is TGTGCCAGCAGCCTGGGACGGGATTCACCCCTCCACTTT.

The chain uses TRBV5-8 and TRBJ2-5; tentatively, D is TRBD1 (5 bases). Trimming removed 2 bases at V and 2 bases at J, with 13 bases between. Germline loops: CDR1 SGHTS, CDR2 YDEGEE. The CDR3 runs 15 residues. The CDR3, as DNA: TGTGCCAGCAGCTTTAGCAGGCCAGGGCAAGAGACCCAGTACTTC. It specifies CASSFSRPGQETQYF.

This clone was seen once. The chain recombines TRBV6-5 with TRBJ2-7, with D unclear. Germline V gene lookup returns CDR1 MNHEY and CDR2 SVGAGI. V lost 4 bases to trimming and J lost 0 bases, with 10 bases between them. This CDR3 has 14 residues. CDR3 protein: CASSSHYLSYEQYF. In nucleotides, the CDR3 is TGTGCCAGCAGTTCACACTACCTCTCCTACGAGCAGTACTTC.

This clone was seen a handful of times. The CDR3 loop reads CASSYSPGQGADEQYF. CDR3 in DNA: TGTGCCAGCAGTTACTCGCCTGGACAGGGGGCCGACGAGCAGTACTTC. The chain employs TRBV6-2 or TRBV6-3 and TRBJ2-7; 11 bases are shared with TRBD1. J gave up 5 bases and V 0 bases, and 6 bases lay outside the gene matches. Germline lookup yields CDR1 MNHEY and CDR2 SVGEGT. The CDR3 loop spans 16 amino acids.

Only a few counts were recorded for this clone. The chain employs TRBV5-1 and TRBJ1-2; D uncertain. The CDR3 totals 14 residues. The V end lost 0 bases, the J end lost 7 bases, and 13 bases lay between the germline ends. Germline values: CDR1 SGHRS, CDR2 YFSETQ. For the CDR3, the DNA is TGCGCCAGCAGCTTGGCTACACCCTCTATTGGCTACACCTTC. Translation: CASSLATPSIGYTF.

The chain combines TRBV7-9 with TRBJ2-6; D remains unclear. CDR3 size: 15 residues. Trimming shortened V by 2 bases and J by 1 base, and 6 bases separated the two germline ends. Germline loops: CDR1 SEHNR, CDR2 FQNEAQ (reference sequence). The CDR3 protein is CASSLSASGANVLTF. The CDR3 DNA follows: TGTGCCAGCAGCTTATCAGCGTCTGGGGCCAACGTCCTGACTTTC.

The chain recombines TRBV10-1 with TRBJ2-7, with D maybe TRBD1 (6 bases). V gave up 2 bases and J gave up 4 bases, with 15 bases separating them. CDR3 length equals 15 residues. CDR1 is WNHNN and CDR2 is SYGVQD in the germline V gene (reference sequence). The CDR3 sequence is CASSEAGAGLYEQYF. For the CDR3, the DNA is TGCGCCAGCAGTGAGGCAGGGGCAGGATTATACGAGCAGTACTTC.

The J gene is TRBJ2-1, the V gene TRBV9, with TRBD2 matching 11 bases. This CDR3 is 16 amino acids long. In germline, CDR1 is SGDLS, CDR2 YYNGEE. The trim removed 0 bases at V and 8 bases at J, leaving 7 bases unmatched. The CDR3 DNA is TGTGCCAGCAGCGTAGGGGTAGCGGGAGGGCCCGATGAGCAGTTCTTC. Its protein is CASSVGVAGGPDEQFF.

This clone was observed a single time. The V and J genes are TRBV5-4 and TRBJ2-7, with 8 bases that match TRBD2. The length of the CDR3 is 17 residues. CDR1 and CDR2 (germline): SGHNT, YYREEE (reference sequence). The V gene end was trimmed by 0 bases and the J gene end by 5 bases; junction bases not matched to a gene: 13. CDR3 nucleotide sequence: TGTGCCAGCAGCTTGGCGGGGGGAGCGGGGGAAGGGCACGAGCAGTACTTC. Encoded protein: CASSLAGGAGEGHEQYF.

The chain is built from TRBV7-6 and TRBJ2-7, with TRBD2 as a possible D gene (5 bases). Germline CDR1 reads SGHVS; CDR2 reads FNYEAQ. The CDR3 is 15 amino acids. Trimming left V 5 bases short and J 0 bases short, with 14 bases between. CDR3 coding DNA: TGTGCCAGCAGCCCCCGAGGACTCGGCTCCTACGAGCAGTACTTC. Its protein product is CASSPRGLGSYEQYF.

The chain has TRBV28 and TRBJ1-2; D remains ambiguous. V was trimmed by 3 bases and J by 4 bases, leaving 12 bases between them. Germline CDR1 reads MDHEN; CDR2 reads SYDVKM. The CDR3 has 14 residues. The CDR3 reads CASSFLGELYGYTF. In nucleotides, the CDR3 is TGTGCCAGCAGTTTTCTCGGAGAACTCTATGGCTACACCTTC.

The rearrangement uses TRBV28 and TRBJ2-3, with D possibly being TRBD2 (5 bases). Germline V CDR1 and CDR2: MDHEN, SYDVKM. Trimming left V 7 bases short and J 1 base short, with 12 bases between. This CDR3 contains 14 residues. This CDR3 is CASIYGDRTDTQYF. Written as DNA, the CDR3 is TGTGCCAGCATTTACGGGGATCGCACAGATACGCAGTATTTT.

J is TRBJ2-4 and V is TRBV7-2; no firm D call. V was pared by 3 bases and J by 0 bases, with 15 bases between. This CDR3 spans 17 amino acids. Germline CDR1 reads SGHTA; CDR2 reads FQGNSA. CDR3 sequence (DNA): TGTGCCAGCAGCTTGTGGACCCCCTGGGGAGCCAAAAACATTCAGTACTTC. Its translation is CASSLWTPWGAKNIQYF.

V and J are TRBV10-3 and TRBJ2-7; D may be TRBD1 or TRBD2 (5 bases each). The CDR3 has 10 amino acids. The germline V and J ends were trimmed by 8 bases and 6 bases, with 8 bases remaining between them. Germline loops: CDR1 ENHRY, CDR2 SYGVKD. The CDR3: CAIGGAEQYF. The CDR3 DNA sequence: TGTGCCATCGGGGGAGCCGAGCAGTACTTC.

The V gene is TRBV7-9, the J gene TRBJ1-6, with 8 nucleotides matching TRBD1. Germline trimming cut 5 bases from V and 6 bases from J; bases unmatched to any gene: 6. This CDR3 is 15 amino acids long. Germline-derived CDR1 and CDR2 are SEHNR and FQNEAQ (reference sequence). In DNA, the CDR3 is TGTGCCAGCAGCGCCCTGGACAGGGCTAATTCACCCCTCCACTTT. Translating it yields CASSALDRANSPLHF.

This clone was seen once. The V call is TRBV19, the J call TRBJ2-7, with TRBD2 matching over 9 bases. Germline values: CDR1 LNHDA, CDR2 SQIVND (reference sequence). This CDR3 contains 15 residues. Trimming at V came to 2 bases and at J to 6 bases, leaving 8 bases not matched to a gene. The CDR3 here is CASSIWHSGSGEQYF. DNA of the CDR3: TGTGCCAGTAGTATATGGCATAGCGGGAGCGGCGAGCAGTACTTC.

V usage is TRBV12-3 or TRBV12-4 and J usage is TRBJ2-7; perhaps TRBD1 as D (6 bases). Trimming pared 0 bases from V and 3 bases from J, leaving 6 bases between. The CDR3 has 13 amino acids. The CDR3 DNA sequence: TGTGCCAGCAGTTTAGCAGGGGGCTACGAGCAGTACTTC. It yields the protein CASSLAGGYEQYF.

The J gene is TRBJ2-7, the V gene TRBV5-4; maybe TRBD1 (8 bases). This CDR3 is 16 amino acids long. Germline V gives CDR1 SGHNT, CDR2 YYREEE (reference sequence). V dropped 0 bases and J dropped 1 base, with 14 bases sitting between them. CDR3 sequence (DNA): TGTGCCAGCAGCTTGGGGGGGGGACAGGTATCCTACGAGCAGTACTTC. Translation: CASSLGGGQVSYEQYF.

This clone was counted a single time. CDR3 DNA: TGTGCCAGCAGTAGCGGGAGCCCCGGAGAGACCCAGTACTTC. This sequence encodes CASSSGSPGETQYF. The chain employs TRBV28 and TRBJ2-5; TRBD2 aligns across 8 bases. The germline V gene encodes CDR1 MDHEN and CDR2 SYDVKM. This CDR3 contains 14 residues. With V trimmed by 5 bases and J by 4 bases, 6 bases remained unmatched.

The rearrangement links TRBV6-2 or TRBV6-3 to TRBJ1-4; D is undetermined. Trimming pared 2 bases from V and 0 bases from J, leaving 19 bases between. Germline V gives CDR1 MNHEY, CDR2 SVGEGT. CDR3 length: 19 residues. CDR3 amino acids: CASSYATRDLLATNEKLFF. In DNA form, the CDR3 reads TGTGCCAGCAGTTACGCTACGCGAGACCTATTGGCAACTAATGAAAAACTGTTTTTT.